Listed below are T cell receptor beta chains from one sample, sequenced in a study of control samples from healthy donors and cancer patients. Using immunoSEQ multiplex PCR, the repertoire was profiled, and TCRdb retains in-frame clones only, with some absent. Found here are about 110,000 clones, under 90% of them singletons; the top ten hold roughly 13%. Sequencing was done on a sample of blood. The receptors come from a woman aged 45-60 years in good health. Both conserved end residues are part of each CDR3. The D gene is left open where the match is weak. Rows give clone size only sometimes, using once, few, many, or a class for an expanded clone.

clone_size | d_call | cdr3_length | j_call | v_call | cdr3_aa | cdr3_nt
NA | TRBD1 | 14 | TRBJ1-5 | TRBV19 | CASSMQGEGQPQHF | TGTGCCAGTAGTATGCAGGGGGAGGGTCAGCCCCAGCATTTT
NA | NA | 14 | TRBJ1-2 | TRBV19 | CASSINRDHYGYTF | TGTGCCAGCTCGATTAACAGGGACCACTATGGCTACACCTTC
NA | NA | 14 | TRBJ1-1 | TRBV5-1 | CASRRGSSNTEAFF | TGCGCCAGCAGGAGAGGGTCCTCGAACACTGAAGCTTTCTTT
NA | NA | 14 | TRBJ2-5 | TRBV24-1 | CATSEARHQETQYF | TGTGCCACCAGTGAGGCCAGACACCAAGAGACCCAGTACTTC
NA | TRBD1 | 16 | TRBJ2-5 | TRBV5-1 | CASSLGQGGPQETQYF | TGCGCCAGCAGCCTAGGACAGGGTGGTCCACAAGAGACCCAGTACTTC
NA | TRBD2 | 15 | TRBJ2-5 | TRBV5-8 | CASSSGRGGQETQYF | TGTGCCAGCAGCTCGGGGAGGGGCGGACAAGAGACCCAGTACTTC
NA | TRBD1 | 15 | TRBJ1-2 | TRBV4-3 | CASSRRQGKGHGYTF | TGCGCCAGCAGCCGCAGACAGGGGAAAGGGCATGGCTACACCTTC
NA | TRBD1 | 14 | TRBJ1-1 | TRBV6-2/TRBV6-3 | CASNPTGVFSEAFF | TGTGCCAGCAACCCGACAGGGGTTTTCTCTGAAGCTTTCTTT
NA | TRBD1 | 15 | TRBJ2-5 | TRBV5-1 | CASSTWTGRQETQYF | TGCGCCAGCAGCACCTGGACAGGGAGGCAAGAGACCCAGTACTTC
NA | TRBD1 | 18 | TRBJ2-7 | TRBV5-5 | CASSLVFRDRLLSYEQYF | TGTGCCAGCAGCTTGGTTTTCCGGGACAGGCTATTAAGCTACGAGCAGTACTTC
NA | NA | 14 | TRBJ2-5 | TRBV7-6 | CASSLGFDEETQYF | TGTGCCAGCAGCTTAGGGTTTGATGAAGAGACCCAGTACTTC
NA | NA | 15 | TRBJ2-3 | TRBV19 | CASRGATRTVDTQYF | TGTGCCAGTAGAGGGGCAACCCGGACAGTAGATACGCAGTATTTT
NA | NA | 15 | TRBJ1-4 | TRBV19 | CASRSNRATNEKLFF | TGTGCCAGTAGATCGAACAGGGCCACTAATGAAAAACTGTTTTTT
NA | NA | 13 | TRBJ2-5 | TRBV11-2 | CAGSLGVQETQYF | TGTGCCGGCAGCTTAGGGGTTCAAGAGACCCAGTACTTC
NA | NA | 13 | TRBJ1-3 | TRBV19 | CASSGSSGNTIYF | TGTGCCAGTTCGGGGAGCTCTGGAAACACCATATATTTT
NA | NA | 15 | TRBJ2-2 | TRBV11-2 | CASSWGTVPTGELFF | TGTGCCAGCAGCTGGGGGACCGTACCTACCGGGGAGCTGTTTTTT
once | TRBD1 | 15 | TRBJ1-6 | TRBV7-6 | CASSLVGQYNSPLHF | TGTGCCAGCAGCTTAGTGGGACAGTATAATTCACCCCTCCACTTT
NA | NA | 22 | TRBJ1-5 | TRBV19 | CASSIDLQGDTHFSYSNQPQHF | TGTGCCAGTAGTATAGATCTTCAGGGTGACACCCATTTCTCCTATAGCAATCAGCCCCAGCATTTT
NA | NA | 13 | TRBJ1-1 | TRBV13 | CATAGGRDTEAFF | TGTGCCACTGCGGGGGGGCGAGACACTGAAGCTTTCTTT
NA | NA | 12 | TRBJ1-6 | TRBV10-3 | CAISDLGEPLHF | TGTGCCATCAGTGACTTGGGTGAACCCCTCCACTTT
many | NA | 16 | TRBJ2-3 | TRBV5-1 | CASSNRSRGRRDTQYF | TGCGCCAGCAGCAACAGATCCAGGGGCCGGAGGGATACGCAGTATTTT
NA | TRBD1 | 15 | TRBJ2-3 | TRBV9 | CASSADRGLTDTQYF | TGTGCCAGCAGCGCGGACAGGGGGCTAACAGATACGCAGTATTTT
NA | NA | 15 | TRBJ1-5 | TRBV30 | CAWSDGWGSGQPQHF | TGTGCCTGGAGTGACGGATGGGGATCAGGGCAGCCCCAGCATTTT
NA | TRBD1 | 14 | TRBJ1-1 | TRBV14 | CASSRQGTNTEAFF | TGTGCCAGCAGCAGACAGGGGACGAACACTGAAGCTTTCTTT
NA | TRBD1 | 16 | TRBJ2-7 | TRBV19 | CASSVLGTGSSYEQYF | TGTGCCAGTAGCGTCTTGGGGACAGGAAGTTCCTACGAGCAGTACTTC
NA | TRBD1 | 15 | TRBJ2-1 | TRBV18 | CASSPRGQGSNEQFF | TGTGCCAGCTCACCAAGGGGACAGGGTTCTAATGAGCAGTTCTTC
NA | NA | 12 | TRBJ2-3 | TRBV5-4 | CASSFGTDTQYF | TGTGCCAGCAGCTTTGGTACAGATACGCAGTATTTT
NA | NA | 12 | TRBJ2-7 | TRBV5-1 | CASRLSHYEQYF | TGCGCCAGCAGATTATCTCATTACGAGCAGTACTTC
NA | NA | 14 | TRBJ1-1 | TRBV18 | CASSPSREGTEAFF | TGTGCCAGCTCACCAAGCAGGGAGGGCACTGAAGCTTTCTTT
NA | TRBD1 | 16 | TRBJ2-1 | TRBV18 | CASSLGQGWVSNEQFF | TGTGCCAGCTCACTGGGACAGGGTTGGGTGTCCAATGAGCAGTTCTTC
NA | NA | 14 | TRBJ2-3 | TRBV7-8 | CASGYSLDGDTQYF | TGTGCCAGCGGATACAGTCTCGACGGAGATACGCAGTATTTT
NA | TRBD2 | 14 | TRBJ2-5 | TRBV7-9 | CASSLGTSEATQYF | TGTGCCAGCAGCTTAGGGACTAGTGAGGCGACCCAGTACTTC
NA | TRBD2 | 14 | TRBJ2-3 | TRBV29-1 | CSVDGTSDSDTQYF | TGCAGCGTTGATGGGACTAGCGATTCGGATACGCAGTATTTT
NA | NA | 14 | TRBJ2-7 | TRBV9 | CASSRDLGLYEQYF | TGTGCCAGCAGCAGGGACCTTGGGCTCTACGAGCAGTACTTC
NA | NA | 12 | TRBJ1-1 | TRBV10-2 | CANPKVNTEAFF | TGCGCCAACCCGAAGGTGAACACTGAAGCTTTCTTT
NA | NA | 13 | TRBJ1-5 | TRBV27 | CASSLRSNQPQHF | TGTGCCAGCAGTTTAAGGAGCAATCAGCCCCAGCATTTT
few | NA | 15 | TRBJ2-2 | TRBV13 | CASSLAGAYTGELFF | TGTGCCAGCAGCTTAGCGGGAGCATACACCGGGGAGCTGTTTTTT
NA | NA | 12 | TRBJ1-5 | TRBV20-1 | CSASGGNQPQHF | TGCAGTGCTAGTGGGGGGAATCAGCCCCAGCATTTT
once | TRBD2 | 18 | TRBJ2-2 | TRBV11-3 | CASSSGLAGVWDTGELFF | TGTGCCAGCAGCTCAGGACTAGCGGGAGTTTGGGACACCGGGGAGCTGTTTTTT
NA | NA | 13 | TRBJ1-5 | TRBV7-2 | CATSRTVYQPQHF | TGTGCCACCTCACGGACAGTCTATCAGCCCCAGCATTTT
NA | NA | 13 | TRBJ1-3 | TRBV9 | CASSARLGNTIYF | TGTGCCAGCAGCGCCAGACTGGGAAACACCATATATTTT
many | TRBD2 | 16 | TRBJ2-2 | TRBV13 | CASSFRTSGSTGELFF | TGTGCCAGCAGCTTTAGGACTAGCGGGAGTACCGGGGAGCTGTTTTTT
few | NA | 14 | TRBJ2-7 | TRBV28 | CASSLHRVIDEQYF | TGTGCCAGCAGTTTACATCGAGTAATAGACGAGCAGTACTTC
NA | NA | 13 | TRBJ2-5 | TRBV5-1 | CASTPQNKETQYF | TGCGCCAGCACACCACAGAATAAAGAGACCCAGTACTTC
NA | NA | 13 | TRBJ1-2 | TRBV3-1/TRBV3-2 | CASSQVGVYGYTF | TGTGCCAGCAGCCAAGTGGGGGTCTATGGCTACACCTTC
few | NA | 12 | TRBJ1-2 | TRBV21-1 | CASSRSGKGYTF | TGTGCCAGCAGCAGATCAGGGAAAGGCTACACCTTC
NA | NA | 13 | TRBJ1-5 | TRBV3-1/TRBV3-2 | CASSQELGQPQHF | TGTGCCAGCAGCCAAGAGCTGGGACAGCCCCAGCATTTT
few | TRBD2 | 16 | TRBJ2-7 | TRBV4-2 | CASSQEGGLASYEQYF | TGTGCCAGCAGCCAAGAGGGGGGACTAGCCAGCTACGAGCAGTACTTC
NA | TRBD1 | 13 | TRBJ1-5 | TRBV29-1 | CSAPGQATSAQHF | TGCAGCGCTCCGGGACAGGCGACTTCAGCCCAGCATTTT
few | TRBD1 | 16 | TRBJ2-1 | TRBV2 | CASSFSPGTGRNEQFF | TGTGCCAGCAGTTTTTCCCCCGGGACAGGGCGCAATGAGCAGTTCTTC
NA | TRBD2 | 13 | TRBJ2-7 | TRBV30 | CAWRPGLANEQYF | TGTGCCTGGAGGCCGGGACTAGCAAACGAGCAGTACTTC
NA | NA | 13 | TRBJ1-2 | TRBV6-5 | CASGTVTLYGYTF | TGTGCCAGCGGGACGGTTACTCTCTATGGCTACACCTTC
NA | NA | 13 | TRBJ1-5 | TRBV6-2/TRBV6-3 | CASSYSGAQPQHF | TGTGCCAGCAGTTACTCGGGGGCACAGCCCCAGCATTTT
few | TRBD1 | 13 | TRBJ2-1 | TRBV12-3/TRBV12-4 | CASSYRDSNEQFF | TGTGCCAGCAGTTACCGGGACAGCAATGAGCAGTTCTTC
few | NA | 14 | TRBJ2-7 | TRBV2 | CAVDLTGEDYEQYF | TGTGCCGTCGATCTAACAGGGGAGGACTACGAGCAGTACTTC
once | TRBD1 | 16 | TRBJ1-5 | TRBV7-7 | CASSCPRTGGNQPQHF | TGTGCTAGCAGCTGCCCCAGGACAGGAGGCAATCAGCCCCAGCATTTT
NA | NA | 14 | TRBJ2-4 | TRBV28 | CASSLGGQGDIQYF | TGTGCCAGCAGTTTAGGTGGGCAAGGAGACATTCAGTACTTC